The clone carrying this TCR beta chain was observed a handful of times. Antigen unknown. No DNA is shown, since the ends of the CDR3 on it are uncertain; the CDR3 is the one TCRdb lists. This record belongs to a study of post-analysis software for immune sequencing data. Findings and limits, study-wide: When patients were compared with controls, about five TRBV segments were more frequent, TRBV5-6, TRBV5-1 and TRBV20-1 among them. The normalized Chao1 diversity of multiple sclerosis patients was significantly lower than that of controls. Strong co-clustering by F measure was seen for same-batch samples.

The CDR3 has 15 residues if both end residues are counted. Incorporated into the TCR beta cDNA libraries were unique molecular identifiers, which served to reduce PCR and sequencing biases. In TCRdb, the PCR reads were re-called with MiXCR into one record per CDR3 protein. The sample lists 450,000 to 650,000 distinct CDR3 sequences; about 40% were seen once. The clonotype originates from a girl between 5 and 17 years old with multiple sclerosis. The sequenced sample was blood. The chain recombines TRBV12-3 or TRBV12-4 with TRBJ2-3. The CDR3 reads CASSSSFSSTDTQYF.